What follows are 26 T cell receptor beta chains derived from one specimen sequenced in a study of shared clonotypes between healthy human individuals. Here immunoSEQ multiplex PCR was the method, and the copy in TCRdb shows in-frame clones only, minus some. Here the sample spans a few hundred thousand clones, 65% to 70% being singletons. Source material: memory CD4+ T cells sorted from blood. As to subset: CD45RA-negative fraction. These receptors all come from a young man in good health.

A word on this clone: The identical CDR3 is also encoded by other nucleotide sequences in the sample. The chain uses TRBV7-2 and TRBJ2-1; 8 bases fit TRBD2. Per germline, CDR1 SGHTA and CDR2 FQGNSA. The CDR3 consists of 16 residues. The junction had 6 bases not matched to a gene; V was cut back by 1 base and J by 4 bases. Written as DNA, the CDR3 is TGTGCCAGCAGCTTAGTAGGCGGGAGGACTTACAATGAGCAGTTCTTC. It translates to CASSLVGGRTYNEQFF.

There are a few counts of this clone. The rearrangement links TRBV9 to TRBJ2-5, with no clear D. Trimming cost V 4 bases and J 1 base, with 8 bases left between them. CDR1 and CDR2 (germline): SGDLS, YYNGEE. The CDR3 totals 13 residues. CDR3 in amino acids: CASSSGPQETQYF. For the CDR3, the DNA is TGTGCCAGCAGCTCTGGACCCCAAGAGACCCAGTACTTC.

The rearrangement links TRBV10-3 to TRBJ2-3, with D possibly TRBD1 on 5 matching bases. Trimming took 5 bases from V and 3 from J, leaving 9 bases between them. This CDR3 has 13 amino acids. Looked up from germline, CDR1 is ENHRY and CDR2 is SYGVKD. This CDR3 reads CAISPPGTDTQYF. CDR3 DNA: TGTGCCATCAGTCCGCCAGGGACAGATACGCAGTATTTT.

The gene calls are TRBV10-1 and TRBJ2-1, with D tentatively TRBD1 (7 bases). The V end was cut by 6 bases, the J end by 5 bases, with 32 bases between. The V gene's germline CDR1 is WNHNN and CDR2 SYGVQD (reference sequence). This CDR3 region has 20 residues. The chain's CDR3 is CASRTRQGPPSSKRDNEQFF. The CDR3 coding sequence is TGCGCCAGCAGGACTAGACAGGGACCCCCCTCGAGCAAACGAGACAATGAGCAGTTCTTC.

The V call is TRBV28, the J call TRBJ2-1, with TRBD2 identical over 14 bases. V gave up 6 bases and J gave up 15 bases; unmatched junction bases: 16. The CDR3 totals 16 residues. CDR1 is MDHEN, CDR2 SYDVKM, per germline. This chain's CDR3 is CASSLGTSGSPHDSFF. CDR3 bases: TGTGCCAGCAGCCTTGGGACTAGCGGGAGCCCTCACGATTCGTTCTTC.

The chain couples TRBV5-1 to TRBJ2-5; 9 bases are a match to TRBD1. Germline V CDR1 and CDR2: SGHRS, YFSETQ. The CDR3 is made up of 15 amino acids. The V gene end was trimmed by 5 bases and the J gene end by 5 bases; junction bases not matched to a gene: 10. The DNA of the CDR3 is TGCGCCAGCAGGATGATACAGGGGGCAGGGGAGACCCAGTACTTC. Protein product: CASRMIQGAGETQYF.

The rearrangement links TRBV4-3 to TRBJ1-2; D is undetermined. Germline V gene data show CDR1 as LGHNA and CDR2 as YSLEER. The germline V and J ends were trimmed by 0 bases and 4 bases, with 12 bases remaining between them. The CDR3 length is 15 residues. CDR3 DNA: TGCGCCAGCAGCCAAGACTGGTTATTGGGCTATGGCTACACCTTC. Translation: CASSQDWLLGYGYTF.

The CDR3, as DNA: TGCGCCAGCAGCCCTGGACTGACGTTGATGGGGGCCAACGTCCTGACTTTC. Its protein is CASSPGLTLMGANVLTF. The chain joins TRBV4-1 to TRBJ2-6; tentatively, D is TRBD2 (5 bases). The CDR3 has 17 amino acids. The germline gives CDR1 MGHRA, CDR2 YSYEKL. V was pared by 4 bases and J by 4 bases, with 17 bases between.

This chain connects TRBV5-6 to TRBJ2-7; 8 positions agree with TRBD1. The CDR3 covers 15 residues. The V gene's germline CDR1 is SGHDT and CDR2 YYEEEE. The trim removed 0 bases at V and 3 bases at J, leaving 5 bases unmatched. This CDR3 is CASSLGLGQDYEQYF. CDR3 coding DNA: TGTGCCAGCAGCTTGGGGTTGGGACAGGACTACGAGCAGTACTTC.

J is TRBJ2-5 and V is TRBV5-6, with D possibly matching TRBD1 (8 bases). V shed 1 base and J shed 1 base, with 17 bases lying between them. CDR3 length: 17 amino acids. Germline V gene sequence: CDR1 SGHDT, CDR2 YYEEEE. The CDR3 loop reads CASSLLGQGLLQETQYF. The CDR3 DNA follows: TGTGCCAGCAGCTTGCTCGGACAGGGACTACTCCAAGAGACCCAGTACTTC.

The V and J genes are TRBV7-2 and TRBJ2-7; TRBD1 is a possible D gene (5 bases). The CDR3 extends over 14 amino acids. V was pared by 1 base and J by 4 bases, with 11 bases between. CDR1 and CDR2 from the germline V gene are SGHTA and FQGNSA. CDR3 protein: CASSLDWTSYEQYF. Written as DNA, the CDR3 is TGTGCCAGCAGCTTAGATTGGACATCTTACGAGCAGTACTTC.

The chain combines TRBV14 with TRBJ2-7; a weak D match, TRBD2 (6 bases). The germline CDR1 and CDR2 sequences are SGHDN and FVKESK. Trimming cost V 0 bases and J 4 bases, with 13 bases left between them. This CDR3 spans 15 amino acids. The CDR3 DNA reads TGTGCCAGCAGCCAAGACGTGACTAGTTGGTACGAGCAGTACTTC. Amino acids: CASSQDVTSWYEQYF.

V usage is TRBV18 and J usage is TRBJ1-1; TRBD1 is a possible D gene (5 bases). Per germline, CDR1 KGHSH and CDR2 LQKENI. Between the trimmed V and J ends, which lost 2 bases and 1 base, there was a span of 11 bases. CDR3 size: 15 residues. For the CDR3, the DNA is TGTGCCAGCTCACCAGGGGGTACCGGGAACACTGAAGCTTTCTTT. It translates to CASSPGGTGNTEAFF.

The rearrangement uses TRBV27 and TRBJ1-5, with 7 bases matching TRBD1. The CDR3 is 17 amino acids. Trimming cost V 1 base and J 4 bases; bases outside gene matches: 10. The germline V gene has CDR1 MNHEY and CDR2 SMNVEV (reference sequence). CDR3 DNA: TGTGCCAGCAGTTTATGGGGGGTGCAGGGGGTTAATCAGCCCCAGCATTTT. As protein: CASSLWGVQGVNQPQHF.

This clone was counted ten times or more. The chain carries TRBV10-1 and TRBJ2-7; 10 bases match TRBD2. Trimming took 8 bases from V and 5 from J; bases not matched to a gene: 12. The germline CDR1 and CDR2 sequences are WNHNN and SYGVQD (reference sequence). The CDR3 runs to 15 residues. The CDR3, as DNA: TGCGCCAGCTCTCTCACTAGCGGGATAGGCGACGAGCAGTACTTC. This translates into CASSLTSGIGDEQYF.

A few counts support this clone. V usage is TRBV25-1 and J usage is TRBJ1-4; TRBD1 matches at 7 bases. CDR1 and CDR2 from the germline V gene are MGHDK and SYGVNS. V lost 4 bases, J lost 6 bases, and 11 bases stayed unmatched. The CDR3 totals 16 residues. As DNA, the CDR3 is TGTGCCAGCAGTGGGCGACAGGGCGGCTTTCATGAAAAACTGTTTTTT. It translates to CASSGRQGGFHEKLFF.

This clone has ten or more counts. The chain combines TRBV10-3 with TRBJ2-2; D call uncertain. CDR3 length equals 12 residues. The V gene lost 11 bases and the J gene lost 3 bases, with 10 bases spanning the gap. Germline-derived CDR1 and CDR2 are ENHRY and SYGVKD. DNA for the CDR3: TGTGCCCACGGGTTTGACACCGGGGAGCTGTTTTTT. Translating it yields CAHGFDTGELFF.

This clone showed up just a few times. This specimen includes other DNA sequences encoding the same CDR3. The rearrangement joins TRBV6-1 to TRBJ1-5, with TRBD1 matching 10 bases. The CDR3 is 13 amino acids. CDR1 and CDR2 (germline): MNHNS, SASEGT. Germline trimming cut 5 bases from V and 6 bases from J; bases unmatched to any gene: 1. Here the CDR3 reads CASSRDRGQPQHF. CDR3 DNA sequence: TGTGCCAGCAGTCGGGACAGGGGTCAGCCCCAGCATTTT.

The chain combines TRBV7-9 with TRBJ2-5, with D possibly TRBD2 on 5 matching bases. The CDR3 contains 15 residues. V was trimmed by 5 bases and J by 2 bases, leaving 15 bases between them. Germline CDR1 and CDR2: SEHNR and FQNEAQ (reference sequence). Written as DNA, the CDR3 is TGTGCCAGCAGCCCCGGATACGGGGAGCAAGAGACCCAGTACTTC. As protein: CASSPGYGEQETQYF.

The rearrangement links TRBV2 to TRBJ2-3, with D maybe TRBD1 (7 bases). Trimming cost V 4 bases and J 5 bases, with 13 bases left between them. Looked up from germline, CDR1 is SNHLY and CDR2 is FYNNEI. The CDR3 runs to 14 residues. The CDR3 DNA reads TGTGCCAGCAGTGTGGAGGGGGCCAAAGATACGCAGTATTTT. Translating it yields CASSVEGAKDTQYF.

The chain links TRBV2 to TRBJ2-6; 7 bases are a match to TRBD1. CDR3 length: 16 amino acids. V dropped 4 bases and J dropped 0; count of bases not matched to a gene: 3. Per germline, CDR1 SNHLY and CDR2 FYNNEI. The CDR3 loop is CASSAGQISGANVLTF. The CDR3 DNA reads TGTGCCAGCAGTGCGGGACAGATCTCTGGGGCCAACGTCCTGACTTTC.

J is TRBJ1-4 and V is TRBV11-2, with D unresolved. The germline V and J ends were trimmed by 2 bases and 5 bases, with 0 bases remaining between them. CDR1 is SGHAT and CDR2 is FQNNGV in the germline V gene. This CDR3 is built from 11 residues. CDR3 in DNA: TGTGCCAGCAGCTTAAATGAAAAACTGTTTTTT. Protein product: CASSLNEKLFF. The variable domain in full, with the rest retrieved from reference TRBV11-2 and TRBJ1-4, is EAGVAQSPRYKIIEKRQSVAFWCNPISGHATLYWYQQILGQGPKLLIQFQNNGVVDDSQLPKDRFSAERLKGVDSTLKIQPAKLEDSAVYLCASSLNEKLFFGSGTQLSVL.

This clone was detected only a few times. The chain employs TRBV5-1 and TRBJ2-5; 8 nucleotides match TRBD1. CDR3 length: 14 residues. CDR1 and CDR2 (germline): SGHRS, YFSETQ. Trimming took 0 bases from V and 4 from J; bases not matched to a gene: 2. The CDR3 nucleotides read TGCGCCAGCAGCTTGGAGGACAGGGCAGAGACCCAGTACTTC. It is translated as CASSLEDRAETQYF.

V gene TRBV6-6 combines with J gene TRBJ2-3; tentatively, D is TRBD2 (5 bases). Germline assignment: CDR1 MNHNY and CDR2 SVGAGI (reference sequence). The CDR3 is 15 amino acids. V lost 5 bases and J lost 0, with 12 bases in between. The CDR3 nucleotides are TGTGCCAGCAGTCCGGGATTTTCTAGCACAGATACGCAGTATTTT. Translating gives CASSPGFSSTDTQYF.

This chain connects TRBV28 to TRBJ2-2; D unresolved. Germline V CDR1 and CDR2: MDHEN, SYDVKM. V was clipped by 8 bases and J by 0 bases, with 13 bases between them. The CDR3 is made up of 15 amino acids. The CDR3 loop reads CASGKTPANTGELFF. The CDR3 DNA reads TGTGCCAGCGGAAAAACACCAGCGAACACCGGGGAGCTGTTTTTT.

J is TRBJ2-1 and V is TRBV5-1; 10 bases line up with TRBD2. This CDR3 spans 16 amino acids. CDR1 SGHRS and CDR2 YFSETQ come from the germline V gene. V was pared by 4 bases and J by 7 bases, with 11 bases of the junction left unmatched. CDR3 region: CASSPLAGGLENEQFF. CDR3 bases: TGCGCCAGCAGCCCGTTAGCGGGAGGCCTGGAAAATGAGCAGTTCTTC.